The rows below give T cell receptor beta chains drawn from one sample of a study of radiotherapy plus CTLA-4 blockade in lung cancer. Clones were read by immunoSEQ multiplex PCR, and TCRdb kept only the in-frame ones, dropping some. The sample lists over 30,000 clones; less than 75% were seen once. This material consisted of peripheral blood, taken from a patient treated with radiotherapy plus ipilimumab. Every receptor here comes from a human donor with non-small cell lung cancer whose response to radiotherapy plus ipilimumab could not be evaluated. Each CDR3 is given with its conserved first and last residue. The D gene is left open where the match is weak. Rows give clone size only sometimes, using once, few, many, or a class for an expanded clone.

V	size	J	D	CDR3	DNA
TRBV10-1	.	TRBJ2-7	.	CASSEFDSDYEQYF	TGCGCCAGCAGTGAGTTTGACAGTGACTACGAGCAGTACTTC
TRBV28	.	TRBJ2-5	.	CASSLLDSGETQYF	TGTGCCAGCAGTTTACTGGATTCAGGAGAGACCCAGTACTTC
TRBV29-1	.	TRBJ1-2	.	CSATGATHYGYTF	TGCAGTGCAACTGGGGCTACCCACTATGGCTACACCTTC
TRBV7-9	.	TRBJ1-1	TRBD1	CASSRRGLSAFF	TGTGCCAGCAGCCGCAGGGGGCTATCAGCTTTCTTT
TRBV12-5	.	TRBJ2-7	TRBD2	CASGLPLAESSYEQYF	TGTGCTAGTGGTTTGCCACTAGCGGAAAGCTCCTACGAGCAGTACTTC
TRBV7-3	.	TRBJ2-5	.	CASSPEGGQETQYF	TGTGCCAGCAGCCCTGAGGGCGGACAAGAGACCCAGTACTTC
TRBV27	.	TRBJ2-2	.	CASSLIAWTGELFF	TGTGCCAGCAGTTTGATAGCATGGACCGGGGAGCTGTTTTTT
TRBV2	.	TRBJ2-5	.	CASRIQGNRETQYF	TGTGCCAGCAGGATTCAGGGGAATCGAGAGACCCAGTACTTC
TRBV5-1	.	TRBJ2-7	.	CASSLDREYEQYF	TGCGCCAGCAGCTTGGACAGGGAGTACGAGCAGTACTTC
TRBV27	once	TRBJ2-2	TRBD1	CASRTRGPDTGELFF	TGTGCCAGCAGAACCAGGGGGCCGGACACCGGGGAGCTGTTTTTT
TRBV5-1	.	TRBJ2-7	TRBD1	CASSLGTGGREQYF	TGCGCCAGCAGCTTGGGAACAGGGGGCCGCGAGCAGTACTTC
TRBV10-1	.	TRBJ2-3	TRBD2	CASSDASGRSGDTQYF	TGCGCCAGCAGTGACGCTAGCGGGAGATCGGGAGATACGCAGTATTTT
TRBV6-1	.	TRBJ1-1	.	CASSDLYRGAFF	TGTGCCAGCAGTGATCTGTACCGGGGAGCTTTCTTT
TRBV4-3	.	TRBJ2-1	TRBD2	CASSGGDASWNGEQFF	TGCGCCAGCAGCGGGGGGGACGCAAGCTGGAACGGTGAGCAGTTCTTC
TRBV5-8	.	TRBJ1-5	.	CASSIQGLNQPQHF	TGTGCCAGCAGCATACAGGGTTTAAATCAGCCCCAGCATTTT
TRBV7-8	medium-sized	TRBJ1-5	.	CASSLWGESNQPQHF	TGTGCCAGCAGCTTATGGGGGGAAAGCAATCAGCCCCAGCATTTT
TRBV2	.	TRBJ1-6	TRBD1	CASNVGTGSYSPLHF	TGTGCCAGCAACGTCGGGACAGGGTCCTATTCACCCCTCCACTTT
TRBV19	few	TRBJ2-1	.	CASSRLGQGSYNEQFF	TGTGCCAGTAGCAGGCTAGGGCAGGGGAGTTACAATGAGCAGTTCTTC
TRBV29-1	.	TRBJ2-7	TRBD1	CSVRGDSRYEQYF	TGCAGCGTCCGAGGGGACAGCCGATACGAGCAGTACTTC
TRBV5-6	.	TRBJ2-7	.	CASSSISTGISYEQYF	TGTGCCAGCAGCTCAATATCAACAGGGATCTCCTACGAGCAGTACTTC
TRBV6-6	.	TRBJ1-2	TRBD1	CASSRQGALGYTF	TGTGCCAGCAGTAGACAGGGGGCGCTGGGCTACACCTTC
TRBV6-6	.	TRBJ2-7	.	CASSYGQGRSYEQYF	TGTGCCAGCAGTTACGGGCAGGGGCGCTCCTACGAGCAGTACTTC
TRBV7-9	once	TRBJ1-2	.	CASSLGRADGYTF	TGTGCCAGCAGCTTAGGCAGGGCGGATGGCTACACCTTC
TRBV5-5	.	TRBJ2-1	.	CASSLGGTYYNEQFF	TGTGCCAGCAGCTTGGGAGGGACTTATTACAATGAGCAGTTCTTC
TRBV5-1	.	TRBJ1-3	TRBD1	CASTPGQVGNTIYF	TGCGCCAGCACCCCTGGACAGGTCGGAAACACCATATATTTT
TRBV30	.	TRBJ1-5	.	CAWSLQRNQPQHF	TGTGCCTGGAGTTTACAGCGCAATCAGCCCCAGCATTTT
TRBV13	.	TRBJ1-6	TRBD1	CASSPRQGGENSPLHF	TGTGCCAGCAGCCCTCGACAGGGAGGAGAGAATTCACCCCTCCACTTT
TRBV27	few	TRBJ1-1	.	CASSVGGYTEAFF	TGTGCCAGCAGTGTCGGGGGTTACACTGAAGCTTTCTTT
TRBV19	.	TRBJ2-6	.	CASSIGGYGANVLTF	TGTGCCAGTAGTATTGGGGGGTATGGGGCCAACGTCCTGACTTTC
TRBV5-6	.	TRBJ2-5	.	CASSPWGGGRETQYF	TGTGCCAGCAGTCCTTGGGGAGGGGGAAGGGAGACCCAGTACTTC
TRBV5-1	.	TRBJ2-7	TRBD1	CASSSTPGQAYEQYF	TGCGCCAGCAGCTCAACCCCGGGACAGGCCTACGAGCAGTACTTC
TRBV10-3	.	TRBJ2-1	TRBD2	CAISEESLAGILGEQFF	TGTGCCATCAGTGAGGAGAGCCTAGCGGGCATTCTTGGGGAGCAGTTCTTC
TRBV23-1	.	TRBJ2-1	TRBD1	CATQRSGQGYNEQFF	TGCGCCACCCAAAGGTCGGGACAGGGCTACAATGAGCAGTTCTTC
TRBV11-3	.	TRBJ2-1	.	CASSPPMGYEQFF	TGTGCCAGCAGCCCGCCTATGGGCTATGAGCAGTTCTTC
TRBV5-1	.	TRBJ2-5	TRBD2	CASSRGTSGIHETQYF	TGCGCCAGCAGCCGGGGGACTAGCGGGATTCATGAGACCCAGTACTTC
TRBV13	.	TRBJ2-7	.	CATVGPSGYEQYF	TGTGCCACCGTGGGCCCCTCTGGGTACGAGCAGTACTTC
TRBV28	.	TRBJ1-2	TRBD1	CASSAAGGSNYGYTF	TGTGCCAGCAGTGCGGCAGGGGGATCCAACTATGGCTACACCTTC